Listed below are T cell receptor beta chains from one sample, sequenced in a study of cytomegalovirus exposure and HLA in healthy donors. Measured with immunoSEQ multiplex PCR; TCRdb has only the in-frame clones, and not every one. In the table there are about 210,000 clones, roughly three quarters of which are singletons. Input material: PBMCs. The receptors were gathered from a male donor in good health and CMV-seropositive. The CDR3 runs from the conserved cysteine through the conserved F or W. Fields, in order: D gene, clone size, V gene, J gene, CDR3 DNA, CDR3 protein. A D gene is named only where the DNA matches it firmly. Size values are once, few and many counts, or a class for expanded clones, and some rows have none.

TRBD1	-	TRBV5-4	TRBJ2-6	TGCGCCAGCAGCTTGGCCGGGACAGGGTCTGGGGCCAACGTCCTGACTTTC	CASSLAGTGSGANVLTF
-	-	TRBV6-5	TRBJ2-7	TGTGCCAGCGGTGTACAGGTCGACTACGAGCAGTACTTC	CASGVQVDYEQYF
-	-	TRBV28	TRBJ1-1	TGTGCCAGCAGTTTGGGCATCGCAGGGACTGAAGCTTTCTTT	CASSLGIAGTEAFF
TRBD1	-	TRBV27	TRBJ2-5	TGTGCCAGCAGGAGCTTGCAGACAGGGGAGCAGTACTTC	CASRSLQTGEQYF
TRBD2	-	TRBV25-1	TRBJ2-5	TGTGCCAGCAGTGAATCCCTAGCGGGGGTCCGAGAGACCCAGTACTTC	CASSESLAGVRETQYF
-	-	TRBV28	TRBJ1-5	TGTGCCAGCAGTTCGCGTCAGCCCCAGCATTTT	CASSSRQPQHF
-	-	TRBV29-1	TRBJ2-1	TGCAGCTGCGGGGAACCCGTTAATGAGCAGTTCTTC	CSCGEPVNEQFF
-	-	TRBV7-9	TRBJ2-3	TGTGCCAGCAGCTTAGCGGTCCGCGACTCTAGCACAGATACGCAGTATTTT	CASSLAVRDSSTDTQYF
TRBD2	-	TRBV6-5	TRBJ2-7	TGTGCCAGCAGCTACAGCGGGGGGCAACTCGGCGAGCAGTACTTC	CASSYSGGQLGEQYF
-	-	TRBV9	TRBJ2-7	TGTGCCAGCAGCCCACGACACACAGGGTCCTACGAGCAGTACTTC	CASSPRHTGSYEQYF
-	-	TRBV19	TRBJ2-7	TGTGCCAGTAGTATGAGACTAGGGAGGTACGAGCAGTACTTC	CASSMRLGRYEQYF
-	-	TRBV9	TRBJ1-2	TGTGCCAGCAGCGAGTATCGGGACTTATGGGCTGGCTACACCTTC	CASSEYRDLWAGYTF
TRBD1	-	TRBV5-5	TRBJ1-6	TGTGCCAGCAGCTTGAGGCCGGCAGGGGGCAATATTGTCCTCCACTTT	CASSLRPAGGNIVLHF
-	few	TRBV2	TRBJ1-3	TGTGCCAGCAGTGCGCAGGGTGGCTTAAACACCATATATTTT	CASSAQGGLNTIYF
-	-	TRBV18	TRBJ1-2	TGTGCCAGCTCACCTCAGGAGGACGAGGTGTATGGCTACACCTTC	CASSPQEDEVYGYTF
-	once	TRBV28	TRBJ1-3	TGTGCCAGCAGTCCAGGGGTTTTGGGTGGAAACACCATATATTTT	CASSPGVLGGNTIYF
TRBD2	-	TRBV19	TRBJ2-7	TGTGCCAGTAGCGGGACTAGCACCCTTTACGAGCAGTACTTC	CASSGTSTLYEQYF
TRBD1	-	TRBV25-1	TRBJ2-1	TGTGCCAGCAGTTCACCGGCGGGGGACAGGGGACACAATGAGCAGTTCTTC	CASSSPAGDRGHNEQFF
TRBD2	few	TRBV4-1	TRBJ2-3	TGCGCCAGCAGCCAAATCCTAGCGGGAAGCACAGATACGCAGTATTTT	CASSQILAGSTDTQYF
-	-	TRBV28	TRBJ2-1	TGTGCCAGCCTAGGGAGCTCCTACAATGAGCAGTTCTTC	CASLGSSYNEQFF
-	once	TRBV2	TRBJ2-4	TGTGCCAGCAGTGAAAACCGGGGGTGGTACTTC	CASSENRGWYF
-	-	TRBV28	TRBJ1-4	TGTGCCAGCAGTTTGGGAGGAAAACTGTTTTTT	CASSLGGKLFF
TRBD1	-	TRBV6-5	TRBJ2-7	TGTGCCAGCAGGACTCCGGGACAGGGGAGATACGAGCAGTACTTC	CASRTPGQGRYEQYF
-	-	TRBV20-1	TRBJ2-1	TGCAGTGCTAGAGCTTACAATGAGCAGTTCTTC	CSARAYNEQFF
-	-	TRBV19	TRBJ2-2	TGTGCCAGTAGTCCGACGGCGGGGACCGGGGAGCTGTTTTTT	CASSPTAGTGELFF
-	-	TRBV5-5	TRBJ1-2	TGTGCCAGCAGCCCTGGGGCTATTAATTATGGCTACACCTTC	CASSPGAINYGYTF
-	-	TRBV28	TRBJ2-7	TGTGCCAGCAGTTTATTACTGCGGGGCGAGCAGTACTTC	CASSLLLRGEQYF
TRBD1	-	TRBV15	TRBJ1-2	TGTGCCACCAGCAGAGATCGGGGGCAGACAGGGGAAGGCACCTTC	CATSRDRGQTGEGTF
TRBD1	-	TRBV11-2	TRBJ1-2	TGTGCCAGCAGCTCACCCGTCCGACAGGGGCCCAACTATGGCTACACCTTC	CASSSPVRQGPNYGYTF
-	-	TRBV5-4	TRBJ2-1	TGTGCCAGCAGCGACGCTAGCTCCTACAATGAGCAGTTCTTC	CASSDASSYNEQFF
-	once	TRBV7-2	TRBJ2-5	TGTGCGACCAAGGCGGGTTACGAGACCCAGTACTTC	CATKAGYETQYF
-	-	TRBV7-9	TRBJ1-3	TGTGCCAGCAGCGGGGGCAAAGGAAACACCATATATTTT	CASSGGKGNTIYF
TRBD2	-	TRBV7-9	TRBJ2-1	TGTGCCAGCAGCTGGGGGACTAGCGGATTAGTTCATGAGCAGTTCTTC	CASSWGTSGLVHEQFF
TRBD2	-	TRBV5-1	TRBJ2-1	TGCGCCAGCAGCTTGTTGGTCGCGGGAGACCCGCAGTTCTTC	CASSLLVAGDPQFF
TRBD1	-	TRBV4-2	TRBJ1-6	TGTGCCAGCAGCCAAGGGCTAACAGGGGTAGGATCCTATAATTCACCCCTCCACTTT	CASSQGLTGVGSYNSPLHF
TRBD1	-	TRBV4-1	TRBJ2-7	TGCGCCAGCAGCCCAGGGACAGGGGGGATCTCCTACGAGCAGTACTTC	CASSPGTGGISYEQYF
-	-	TRBV7-2	TRBJ2-4	TGTGCCAGCAGCTATCAGGGAAACATTCAGTACTTC	CASSYQGNIQYF
-	-	TRBV5-8	TRBJ1-2	TGTGCCAGCAGCTTCCGGTACACCTTC	CASSFRYTF
-	-	TRBV4-2	TRBJ2-7	TGTGCCAGCAGCCCGGGAGCAGGAGGATCCTACGAGCAGTACTTC	CASSPGAGGSYEQYF
-	once	TRBV5-1	TRBJ1-3	TGCGCCAGCAGCTTGGTGGGGGCGGATGGAAACACCATATATTTT	CASSLVGADGNTIYF
TRBD1	-	TRBV6-5	TRBJ1-2	TGTGCCAGCACGAGGGACAGGAACGATTATGGCTACACCTTC	CASTRDRNDYGYTF
TRBD2	-	TRBV4-1	TRBJ2-1	TGCGCCAGCAGCCAAGATTTGACTAGCGGGGGCAATGAGCAGTTCTTC	CASSQDLTSGGNEQFF
-	-	TRBV5-1	TRBJ2-3	TGCGCCAGCAGGTTCAGGTCTAGCACAGATACGCAGTATTTT	CASRFRSSTDTQYF
-	-	TRBV29-1	TRBJ2-3	TGCAGCATCCGGGTTTCTAGCACAGATACGCAGTATTTT	CSIRVSSTDTQYF
TRBD1	-	TRBV10-2	TRBJ2-7	TGCGCCAGCACTTTAGACAGGGGCCACGAGCAGTACTTC	CASTLDRGHEQYF
-	-	TRBV7-2	TRBJ2-1	TGTGCCAGCAGCTTGGGGTCGTCGGGAATTGAGCAGTTCTTC	CASSLGSSGIEQFF
TRBD2	-	TRBV9	TRBJ2-7	TGTGCCAGCAGCGTAGGCGGGGGGGCGGATTACGAGCAGTACTTC	CASSVGGGADYEQYF
-	-	TRBV6-5	TRBJ1-2	TGTGCCAGCAGTTACCGGGAGGTTAACTATGGCTACACCTTC	CASSYREVNYGYTF
-	once	TRBV7-9	TRBJ2-7	TGTGCCAGCAGCTCGCTGACAAATGCCTACGAGCAGTACTTC	CASSSLTNAYEQYF
TRBD1	-	TRBV7-2	TRBJ1-2	TGTGCCAGCAGCTTAGCGGGACAGGGTGGTTATGGCTACACCTTC	CASSLAGQGGYGYTF
TRBD1	-	TRBV5-4	TRBJ2-3	TGTGCCAGCAGAGGACAGGGGCCTAGCACAGATACGCAGTATTTT	CASRGQGPSTDTQYF
-	-	TRBV2	TRBJ2-7	TGTGCCAGCAGTCCACTCGACCGGGGGTACGAGCAGTACTTC	CASSPLDRGYEQYF
-	-	TRBV9	TRBJ2-5	TGTGCCAGCAGCGTAGCAAACGGCGGTTACCAAGAGACCCAGTACTTC	CASSVANGGYQETQYF
TRBD1	-	TRBV19	TRBJ1-1	TGTGCCAGTCGTCAGGGGGCGGCTGAAGCTTTCTTT	CASRQGAAEAFF
TRBD1	-	TRBV7-2	TRBJ2-5	TGTGCCACCAGTAAGGGACAGCTAAAAGAGACCCAGTACTTC	CATSKGQLKETQYF